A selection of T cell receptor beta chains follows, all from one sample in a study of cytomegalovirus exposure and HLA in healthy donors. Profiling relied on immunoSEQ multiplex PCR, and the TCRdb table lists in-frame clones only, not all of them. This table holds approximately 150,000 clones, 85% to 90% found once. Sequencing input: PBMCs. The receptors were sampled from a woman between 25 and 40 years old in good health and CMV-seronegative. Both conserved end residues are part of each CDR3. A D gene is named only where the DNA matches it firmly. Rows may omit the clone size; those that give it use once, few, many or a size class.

CDR3nt: TGCGCCAGCAGCCAAGAATTCACAGCAACTAATGAAAAACTGTTTTTT; CDR3aa: CASSQEFTATNEKLFF; v_gene: TRBV4-3; abundance: NA; d_gene: NA; j_gene: TRBJ1-4
CDR3nt: TGTGCCAGCAGCTTACGGACTAGCGGAAGCTCCTACGAGCAGTACTTC; CDR3aa: CASSLRTSGSSYEQYF; v_gene: TRBV11-2; abundance: NA; d_gene: TRBD2; j_gene: TRBJ2-7
CDR3nt: TGCGCCAGCAGCTTGTCAGGGGGGATATATACGCAGTATTTT; CDR3aa: CASSLSGGIYTQYF; v_gene: TRBV5-1; abundance: NA; d_gene: NA; j_gene: TRBJ2-3
CDR3nt: TGTGCCAGCAGCCAAGATAGTACAGGGGCTAACTATGGCTACACCTTC; CDR3aa: CASSQDSTGANYGYTF; v_gene: TRBV4-2; abundance: NA; d_gene: TRBD1; j_gene: TRBJ1-2
CDR3nt: TGCAGCGCCAGACACTTTAAAGAGACCCAGTACTTC; CDR3aa: CSARHFKETQYF; v_gene: TRBV29-1; abundance: NA; d_gene: NA; j_gene: TRBJ2-5
CDR3nt: TGCAGCGTCGGTACAGGTGATGGCTACACCTTC; CDR3aa: CSVGTGDGYTF; v_gene: TRBV29-1; abundance: few; d_gene: NA; j_gene: TRBJ1-2
CDR3nt: TGTGCCAGCAGTTTGCAACGGGGCTCTGGGGCCAACGTCCTGACTTTC; CDR3aa: CASSLQRGSGANVLTF; v_gene: TRBV5-6; abundance: NA; d_gene: NA; j_gene: TRBJ2-6
CDR3nt: TGTGCCAGCAGTAGACAGGGGGCAGTGAGGGACACTGAAGCTTTCTTT; CDR3aa: CASSRQGAVRDTEAFF; v_gene: TRBV27; abundance: NA; d_gene: TRBD1; j_gene: TRBJ1-1
CDR3nt: TGTGCCGTCCAACACTGGGACAGGGGCCTTTACCCAGAGAACACTGAAGCTTTCTTT; CDR3aa: CAVQHWDRGLYPENTEAFF; v_gene: TRBV6-4; abundance: NA; d_gene: TRBD1; j_gene: TRBJ1-1
CDR3nt: TGTGCCACCAGCAGAGATTCCTTCAGGACAAACTCTGGAAACACCATATATTTT; CDR3aa: CATSRDSFRTNSGNTIYF; v_gene: TRBV15; abundance: NA; d_gene: NA; j_gene: TRBJ1-3
CDR3nt: TGTGCCAGCAGCTGGGAAGCGGGGGGGCCTGCAGATACGCAGTATTTT; CDR3aa: CASSWEAGGPADTQYF; v_gene: TRBV5-4; abundance: NA; d_gene: TRBD2; j_gene: TRBJ2-3
CDR3nt: TGTGCCAGCAGCTTCAGCGGGGGTGGACTCTACGAGCAGTACTTC; CDR3aa: CASSFSGGGLYEQYF; v_gene: TRBV5-6; abundance: NA; d_gene: TRBD2; j_gene: TRBJ2-7
CDR3nt: TGTGCCAGCAGTAAGGGACTAGCGGGCCGTACCAGGGAGCAGTTCTTC; CDR3aa: CASSKGLAGRTREQFF; v_gene: TRBV11-2; abundance: NA; d_gene: TRBD2; j_gene: TRBJ2-1
CDR3nt: TGTGCCAGCTCACTGGGGACAGACCAAGAGACCCAGTACTTC; CDR3aa: CASSLGTDQETQYF; v_gene: TRBV18; abundance: once; d_gene: TRBD1; j_gene: TRBJ2-5
CDR3nt: TGCGCCAGCAGCCAAACCGGGACTAGAAGTGGTTCCTACAATGAGCAGTTCTTC; CDR3aa: CASSQTGTRSGSYNEQFF; v_gene: TRBV4-1; abundance: NA; d_gene: TRBD2; j_gene: TRBJ2-1
CDR3nt: TGTGCCAGCAGTCGAGGACAGGGGATATTTAACTATGGCTACACCTTC; CDR3aa: CASSRGQGIFNYGYTF; v_gene: TRBV2; abundance: NA; d_gene: TRBD1; j_gene: TRBJ1-2
CDR3nt: TGCAGCGTTGAAGCAACAGCAGGGGCCTTTAGTGGCTACACCTTC; CDR3aa: CSVEATAGAFSGYTF; v_gene: TRBV29-1; abundance: NA; d_gene: NA; j_gene: TRBJ1-2
CDR3nt: TGTGCCAGCAGCTTCAATAGGGACAGAGGGGGATATTCACCCCTCCACTTT; CDR3aa: CASSFNRDRGGYSPLHF; v_gene: TRBV7-8; abundance: NA; d_gene: TRBD1; j_gene: TRBJ1-6
CDR3nt: TGTGCCATCAGTGAGACTAACACTGAAGCTTTCTTT; CDR3aa: CAISETNTEAFF; v_gene: TRBV10-3; abundance: NA; d_gene: NA; j_gene: TRBJ1-1
CDR3nt: TGTGCCAGCAGGCGGGACAACACCGGGGAGCTGTTTTTT; CDR3aa: CASRRDNTGELFF; v_gene: TRBV2; abundance: few; d_gene: NA; j_gene: TRBJ2-2
CDR3nt: TGTGCCAGCACAGGATCGTTTGAACTTGAAGCTTTCTTT; CDR3aa: CASTGSFELEAFF; v_gene: TRBV6-6; abundance: once; d_gene: NA; j_gene: TRBJ1-1
CDR3nt: TGTGCCAGCAGTGAAGGAGGTTACAATCAGCCCCAGCATTTT; CDR3aa: CASSEGGYNQPQHF; v_gene: TRBV6-1; abundance: once; d_gene: NA; j_gene: TRBJ1-5
CDR3nt: TGCGCCAGCAGCAAACAGATCGAAGAGACCCAGTACTTC; CDR3aa: CASSKQIEETQYF; v_gene: TRBV5-1; abundance: NA; d_gene: NA; j_gene: TRBJ2-5